The rows below give T cell receptor beta chains drawn from one sample of a study of blood T cell repertoires in COVID-19. TCRdb keeps only in-frame clones here, not all; method: immunoSEQ multiplex PCR. The sample shows fewer than 250,000 clones, approximately 86% of them seen only once. The sequencing sample was made of peripheral blood. These receptor sequences come from a young man with acute or convalescent COVID-19. Both conserved end residues are part of each CDR3. A D gene is named only where the DNA matches it firmly. Clone size is shown for a subset of rows, as once, few, many or a class of expanded clone.

v_call	j_call	clone_size	d_call	cdr3_aa	cdr3_nt
TRBV7-8	TRBJ1-2	.	.	CASSGGFYGYTF	TGTGCCAGCAGCGGCGGATTCTATGGCTACACCTTC
TRBV12-3/TRBV12-4	TRBJ2-3	.	.	CASSSRFTQYF	TGTGCCAGCAGTAGCCGGTTTACGCAGTATTTT
TRBV2	TRBJ1-5	.	TRBD1	CASSWTGNSNQPQHF	TGTGCCAGCAGCTGGACAGGGAATAGCAATCAGCCCCAGCATTTT
TRBV29-1	TRBJ2-6	.	.	CSDLELISGANVLTF	TGCAGCGACCTTGAACTCATCTCTGGGGCCAACGTCCTGACTTTC
TRBV19	TRBJ1-1	few	.	CASSIDKRGTAEAFF	TGTGCCAGTAGTATAGATAAGAGGGGGACCGCTGAAGCTTTCTTT
TRBV10-1	TRBJ1-4	.	TRBD1	CASSTGTGDEKLFF	TGCGCCAGCAGTACCGGGACAGGGGATGAAAAACTGTTTTTT
TRBV11-3	TRBJ2-3	.	.	CASSAGQESTDTQYF	TGTGCCAGCAGCGCGGGGCAGGAGTCAACAGATACGCAGTATTTT
TRBV9	TRBJ2-1	.	TRBD2	CASSVASGGINGVEQFF	TGTGCCAGCAGCGTCGCTAGCGGGGGGATCAATGGGGTTGAGCAGTTCTTC
TRBV6-6	TRBJ1-4	.	.	CASSTGWAHEKLFF	TGTGCCAGCAGTACAGGGTGGGCCCATGAAAAACTGTTTTTT
TRBV5-1	TRBJ1-6	.	.	CASRSTAMNSPLHF	TGCGCCAGCAGGTCGACAGCTATGAATTCACCCCTCCACTTT
TRBV11-3	TRBJ2-1	once	TRBD1	CASSLDRQGARYEQFF	TGTGCCAGCAGCTTAGATAGACAGGGGGCGAGGTATGAGCAGTTCTTC
TRBV28	TRBJ1-2	.	TRBD1	CASSLGPGGGYTF	TGTGCCAGCAGTTTGGGTCCAGGGGGCGGCTACACCTTC
TRBV15	TRBJ1-1	.	.	CATSRDYSQNTEAFF	TGTGCCACCAGCAGAGATTACAGCCAGAACACTGAAGCTTTCTTT
TRBV5-1	TRBJ2-1	few	.	CASSGGAAYNEQFF	TGCGCCAGCAGCGGGGGGGCGGCATACAATGAGCAGTTCTTC
TRBV28	TRBJ2-2	.	.	CASNGGTGELFF	TGTGCCAGCAACGGGGGCACCGGGGAGCTGTTTTTT
TRBV30	TRBJ2-7	once	.	CAWHTGGPEQYF	TGTGCCTGGCATACTGGGGGCCCCGAGCAGTACTTC
TRBV28	TRBJ1-2	.	.	CATSGRAYGYTF	TGTGCCACCTCGGGAAGGGCCTATGGCTACACCTTC
TRBV5-4	TRBJ2-5	.	TRBD2	CASSPRGGQVRETQYF	TGTGCCAGCAGCCCACGGGGGGGCCAGGTACGAGAGACCCAGTACTTC
TRBV5-6	TRBJ1-1	.	.	CASSPWGGWQMNTEAFF	TGTGCCAGCAGCCCCTGGGGGGGGTGGCAGATGAACACTGAAGCTTTCTTT
TRBV5-4	TRBJ2-1	.	TRBD2	CASSSHLGSGSYNEQFF	TGTGCCAGCAGCTCCCACTTGGGTAGCGGGAGCTACAATGAGCAGTTCTTC
TRBV19	TRBJ2-7	once	.	CASSRTAKAYEQYF	TGTGCCAGTAGTAGGACAGCTAAGGCCTACGAGCAGTACTTC
TRBV7-2	TRBJ1-2	.	TRBD1	CASTRQGMGGYTF	TGTGCCAGCACCCGACAGGGTATGGGTGGCTACACCTTC
TRBV7-7	TRBJ1-5	.	TRBD1	CASSRQGHNQPQHF	TGTGCTAGCAGCCGACAGGGACACAATCAGCCCCAGCATTTT
TRBV5-4	TRBJ1-3	once	.	CASSLATGGRGTIYF	TGTGCCAGCAGCTTGGCGACAGGCGGCCGGGGCACCATATATTTT
TRBV30	TRBJ1-2	.	TRBD1	CAWSQKPGQGSRTGYTF	TGTGCCTGGAGTCAAAAACCGGGACAGGGTTCAAGAACTGGCTACACCTTC
TRBV9	TRBJ2-7	.	TRBD2	CASSRRGGYEQYF	TGTGCCAGCAGCCGGCGGGGGGGCTACGAGCAGTACTTC
TRBV28	TRBJ1-1	.	.	CASSLLRGGTEAFF	TGTGCCAGCAGTTTGTTAAGGGGAGGCACTGAAGCTTTCTTT
TRBV5-1	TRBJ2-3	.	TRBD2	CASRMGASGRASADTQYF	TGCGCCAGCAGGATGGGGGCTAGCGGGAGGGCCAGTGCAGATACGCAGTATTTT
TRBV19	TRBJ2-1	.	TRBD1	CASSTGQGWDEQFF	TGTGCCAGTAGTACAGGACAGGGCTGGGATGAGCAGTTCTTC
TRBV2	TRBJ2-7	.	.	CASLDRTSYEQYF	TGTGCCAGCTTAGACAGGACCTCCTACGAGCAGTACTTC
TRBV6-5	TRBJ2-7	.	.	CASAIGLSSYEQYF	TGTGCCAGCGCCATTGGACTCAGCTCCTACGAGCAGTACTTC
TRBV11-2	TRBJ1-2	.	.	CASSSPRGGVASGYTF	TGTGCCAGCAGCTCCCCCCGGGGGGGGGTAGCTAGTGGCTACACCTTC
TRBV6-2/TRBV6-3	TRBJ1-2	.	.	CASSSTGLFGYTF	TGTGCCAGCAGTTCTACAGGGTTATTTGGCTACACCTTC
TRBV28	TRBJ1-4	.	TRBD1	CASSLPQRTGAGLFF	TGTGCCAGCAGTTTACCCCAGAGGACAGGAGCGGGACTGTTTTTT
TRBV4-2	TRBJ1-1	.	.	CASSTSGTEAFF	TGTGCCAGCAGCACGAGTGGCACTGAAGCTTTCTTT
TRBV11-2	TRBJ2-3	.	.	CASSLQPGADTQYF	TGTGCCAGCAGCTTGCAGCCGGGGGCAGATACGCAGTATTTT
TRBV13	TRBJ2-7	.	.	CASSGPRGLKSAQYF	TGTGCCAGCAGCGGCCCACGGGGTTTGAAGAGCGCGCAGTACTTC
TRBV9	TRBJ2-1	.	.	CASIREGVVYNEQFF	TGTGCCAGCATCCGAGAGGGGGTAGTCTACAATGAGCAGTTCTTC
TRBV19	TRBJ1-4	.	TRBD1	CASSIRGRATNEKLFF	TGTGCCAGTAGTATTAGGGGGCGCGCAACTAATGAAAAACTGTTTTTT
TRBV27	TRBJ1-2	few	.	CASRPLGGGRNYGYTF	TGTGCCAGCAGGCCCCTCGGGGGGGGACGGAACTATGGCTACACCTTC
TRBV5-1	TRBJ2-2	.	TRBD1	CASSSRTGPGELFF	TGCGCCAGCAGCTCTCGGACAGGCCCCGGGGAGCTGTTTTTT